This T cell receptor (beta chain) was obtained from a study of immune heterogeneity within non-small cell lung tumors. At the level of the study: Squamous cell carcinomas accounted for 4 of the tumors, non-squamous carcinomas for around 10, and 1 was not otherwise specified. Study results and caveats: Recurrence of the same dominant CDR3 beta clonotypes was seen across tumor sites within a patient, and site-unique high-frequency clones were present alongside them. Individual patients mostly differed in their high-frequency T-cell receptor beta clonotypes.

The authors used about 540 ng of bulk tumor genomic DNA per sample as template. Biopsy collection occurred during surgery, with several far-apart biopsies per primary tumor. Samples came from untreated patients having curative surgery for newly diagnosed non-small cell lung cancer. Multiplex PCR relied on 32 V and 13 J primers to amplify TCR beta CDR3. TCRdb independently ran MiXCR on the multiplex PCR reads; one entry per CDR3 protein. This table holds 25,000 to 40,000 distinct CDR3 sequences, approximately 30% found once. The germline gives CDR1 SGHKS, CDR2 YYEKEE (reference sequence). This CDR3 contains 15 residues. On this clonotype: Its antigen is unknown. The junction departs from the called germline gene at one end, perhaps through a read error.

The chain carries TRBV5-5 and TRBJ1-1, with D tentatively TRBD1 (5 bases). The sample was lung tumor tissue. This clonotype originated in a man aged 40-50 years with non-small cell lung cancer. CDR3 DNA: TGTGCGAGCAGCTATATTTCCCCAGGGAGCACTGAAGGTTTCTTT. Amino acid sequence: CASSYISPGSTEGFF.